These T cell receptor beta chains were read from a single sample in a study of metastatic and nonmetastatic thyroid tumors. TCRdb reassembled clones from the PCR reads with MiXCR. Among tens of thousands of clones listed, approximately 15% were seen once. Sequenced input: blood. These receptors originate from a male donor with papillary thyroid cancer or a benign thyroid nodule (not recorded which). Some clones in this sample may be carry-over from other donors' samples. Each CDR3 is given with its conserved first and last residue. The D gene is left open where the match is weak. Where a row states a size, it is once, few, many or the class of an expanded clone; other rows omit it.

clone_size j_call v_call d_call cdr3_aa cdr3_nt
few TRBJ2-2 TRBV5-1 TRBD2 CASSLDGRPDTGELFF TGCGCCAGCAGCTTGGACGGGAGGCCCGACACCGGGGAGCTGTTTTTT
few TRBJ1-1 TRBV12-3/TRBV12-4 . CASSPQDRNTEAFF TGTGCCAGCAGTCCCCAGGACAGGAACACTGAAGCTTTCTTT
many TRBJ2-5 TRBV28 TRBD1 CASSSPGQGDQETQYF TGTGCCAGCAGTTCACCGGGACAGGGCGATCAAGAGACCCAGTACTTC
many TRBJ1-1 TRBV7-8 . CASSFAGGGDTEAFF TGTGCCAGCAGCTTTGCGGGGGGAGGGGACACTGAAGCTTTCTTT
many TRBJ2-5 TRBV9 . CASSVDLRSRETQYF TGTGCCAGCAGCGTAGATTTAAGATCAAGAGAGACCCAGTACTTC
medium-sized TRBJ1-1 TRBV20-1 . CTLERGRKNTEAFF TGCACCCTAGAACGAGGACGGAAGAACACTGAAGCTTTCTTT
once TRBJ2-1 TRBV11-2 . CASSLDGSFYNGQFF TGTGCCAGCAGCTTAGACGGGAGTTTCTACAATGGTCAGTTCTTC
many TRBJ1-5 TRBV12-3/TRBV12-4 . CASRTGFNQPQHF TGTGCCAGCCGAACAGGGTTCAATCAGCCCCAGCATTTT
. TRBJ2-6 TRBV5-1 . CASSLAPTGTQGSGANVLTF TGCGCCAGCAGCTTGGCCCCAACAGGGACACAGGGCTCTGGGGCCAACGTCCTGACTTTC
many TRBJ2-3 TRBV6-1 . CASSPMPDTQYF TGTGCCAGCTCTCCCATGCCCGATACGCAGTATTTT
many TRBJ1-4 TRBV7-8 . CASSLRGTTNEKLFF TGTGCCAGCAGCCTCCGGGGGACAACTAATGAAAAACTGTTTTTT
. TRBJ2-2 TRBV6-2/TRBV6-3 TRBD2 CASRRSASGRTWELFF TGTGCCAGCAGGAGGTCGGCTAGCGGGAGGACCTGGGAGCTGTTTTTT
many TRBJ2-5 TRBV19 TRBD1 CASSDRGGDQETQYF TGTGCCAGTAGCGACAGGGGCGGTGACCAAGAGACCCAGTACTTC
. TRBJ2-7 TRBV11-2 TRBD1 CASSVTGTGVYEQYF TGTGCCAGCAGCGTCACCGGGACAGGCGTCTACGAGCAGTACTTC
many TRBJ2-1 TRBV10-3 TRBD2 CAISELGSGRWEFF TGTGCCATCAGTGAGTTAGGTAGCGGGCGATGGGAATTCTTC
few TRBJ2-2 TRBV10-3 . CAISESQGSSTGELFF TGTGCCATCAGTGAGTCGCAGGGGTCCAGCACCGGGGAGCTGTTTTTT
many TRBJ1-2 TRBV6-2/TRBV6-3 TRBD1 CASSGQGLGYGYTF TGTGCCAGCAGTGGACAGGGCTTGGGTTATGGCTACACCTTC
few TRBJ1-1 TRBV28 TRBD1 CASSRQGQNTEAFF TGTGCAAGCAGCAGACAGGGGCAGAACACTGAAGCTTTCTTT
many TRBJ2-3 TRBV2 . CASSGSGERGRRSDTQYF TGTGCCAGCAGTGGATCGGGGGAAAGGGGGAGAAGGTCAGATACGCAGTATTTT
many TRBJ1-2 TRBV7-2 . CASSPPRGAYTDYGYTF TGTGCCAGCAGCCCCCCGAGGGGGGCCTACACAGACTATGGCTACACCTTC
. TRBJ2-7 TRBV20-1 TRBD2 CSARYLSGNYQQYF TGCAGTGCTAGATATCTGAGCGGGAACTACCAGCAGTACTTC
. TRBJ2-7 TRBV20-1 . CSAPGRATFEQYF TGCAGTGCACCGGGACGGGCCACATTCGAGCAGTACTTC
many TRBJ1-4 TRBV20-1 . CSADRPGRNEKLFF TGCAGTGCCGACCGCCCCGGGAGAAATGAAAAACTGTTTTTT
many TRBJ2-3 TRBV19 . CASTLGAGTPANTDTQYF TGTGCCAGTACCCTCGGGGCGGGCACACCGGCTAACACAGATACGCAGTATTTT
. TRBJ2-7 TRBV30 . CAWSSSGSLQDEQYF TGTGCCTGGAGTTCCTCGGGGAGTCTTCAGGACGAGCAGTACTTC
many TRBJ1-5 TRBV10-2 . CASSESTLNQPQHF TGCGCCAGCAGTGAGTCGACATTAAATCAGCCCCAGCATTTT
once TRBJ2-5 TRBV5-6 TRBD2 CASSFPRGGRLQETEYF TGTGCCAGCAGCTTCCCTAGGGGCGGGAGGTTACAAGAGACCGAGTACTTC